This entry lists 25 T cell receptor beta chains sequenced from one sample in a study of T cell repertoires in cytomegalovirus infection. TCRdb re-called the reads with MiXCR, one entry per CDR3 protein. The sample has almost 550,000 distinct CDR3 sequences, 15% to 20% seen once. The sequenced material came from CD8+ T cells from PBMCs. These receptor sequences come from a human donor in good health (CMV status not recorded). Some clones in this sample may be carry-over from other donors' samples.

This clonotype was detected ten times or more. The rearrangement links TRBV12-3 or TRBV12-4 to TRBJ2-7, with 7 bases identical to TRBD1. Trimming removed 1 base from V and 2 bases from J; junction bases left unmatched: 2. The length of the CDR3 is 14 residues. CDR3 sequence: CASSLETGPYEQYF. The CDR3 coding sequence is TGTGCCAGCAGTTTAGAGACAGGGCCCTACGAGCAGTACTTC.

This clonotype was seen repeatedly, ten times or more. The V gene is TRBV6-5, the J gene TRBJ2-3; D is perhaps TRBD1 (5 bases). V lost 0 bases and J lost 2, with 12 bases in between. The length of the CDR3 is 16 residues. CDR1 is MNHEY and CDR2 is SVGAGI in the germline V gene. CDR3 protein: CASSYSARAPTDTQYF. In nucleotides, the CDR3 is TGTGCCAGCAGTTACTCAGCCAGGGCGCCCACAGATACGCAGTATTTT.

This clonotype was picked up many times. The chain has TRBV7-9 and TRBJ1-2; TRBD1 is a possible D gene (6 bases). From germline, CDR1 is SEHNR and CDR2 FQNEAQ (reference sequence). The CDR3 is 15 amino acids. V lost 5 bases, J lost 0 bases, and 13 bases lay in between. CDR3 amino acids: CASSRGQGTNYGYTF. The CDR3 region has the DNA TGTGCCAGCAGCCGCGGTCAGGGGACTAACTATGGCTACACCTTC. The full variable domain, with the rest looked up from reference TRBV7-9 and TRBJ1-2, is DTGVSQNPRHKITKRGQNVTFRCDPISEHNRLYWYRQTLGQGPEFLTYFQNEAQLEKSRLLSDRFSAERPKGSFSTLEIQRTEQGDSAMYLCASSRGQGTNYGYTFGSGTRLTVV.

At least ten counts were recorded for this clonotype. This chain links TRBV6-5 with TRBJ2-5, with D possibly being TRBD1 (6 bases). The germline CDR1 and CDR2 sequences are MNHEY and SVGAGI. The CDR3 is made up of 12 amino acids. The V end lost 7 bases, the J end lost 6 bases, and 12 bases lay between the germline ends. The DNA for the CDR3 is TGTGCCAGCACCAAGGACAGAAAGACCCAGTACTTC. Protein product: CASTKDRKTQYF.

The gene calls are TRBV7-9 and TRBJ2-7; 11 bases fit TRBD2. V lost 6 bases to trimming and J lost 5 bases; unmatched junction nucleotides: 18. The CDR3 is 18 amino acids. CDR1 and CDR2 from the germline V gene are SEHNR and FQNEAQ (reference sequence). Here the CDR3 DNA reads TGTGCCAGCAGTCGATCCTTAGCGGGAGGGCCTGGATTGGACGAGCAGTACTTC. Translated: CASSRSLAGGPGLDEQYF.

This clonotype has only a few counts. The gene calls are TRBV29-1 and TRBJ2-1; TRBD1 might be the D (5 bases). Germline CDR1 SQVTM, CDR2 ANQGSEA. The V end lost 0 bases, the J end lost 7 bases, and 13 bases lay between the germline ends. The CDR3 loop spans 14 amino acids. CDR3 in amino acids: CSVEDQQGWNEQFF. CDR3 bases: TGCAGCGTTGAAGATCAGCAGGGTTGGAATGAGCAGTTCTTC.

This clonotype was picked up many times. The rearrangement joins TRBV7-9 to TRBJ1-4; D may be TRBD1 (6 bases). Germline CDR1 and CDR2: SEHNR and FQNEAQ (reference sequence). V lost 5 bases to trimming and J lost 4 bases, with 11 bases between them. The CDR3 loop spans 14 amino acids. CDR3 in DNA: TGTGCCAGCAGCCGCGGACAGCGTAATGAAAAACTGTTTTTT. As protein: CASSRGQRNEKLFF.

There are a few counts of this clonotype. CDR3 loop: CASSSPTGEAFF. In DNA form, the CDR3 reads TGTGCCAGCAGTTCCCCCACAGGTGAAGCTTTCTTT. This chain joins TRBV27 and TRBJ1-1; D might be TRBD1 (5 bases). The CDR3 is 12 amino acids. CDR1 and CDR2 (germline): MNHEY, SMNVEV (reference sequence). Trimming removed 4 bases from V and 7 bases from J, with 10 bases in between.

This clonotype was observed at least ten times. The rearrangement uses TRBV2 and TRBJ2-3, with a possible D match to TRBD2 (6 bases). CDR3 length: 15 residues. Between the trimmed V and J ends, which lost 5 bases and 2 bases, there was a span of 14 bases. Germline-derived CDR1 and CDR2 are SNHLY and FYNNEI. The CDR3 nucleotides are TGTGCCAGCAGTCACTGGACTACTCTCACAGATACGCAGTATTTT. It encodes CASSHWTTLTDTQYF.

About this clonotype itself: Germline is not matched at one junction end, which may reflect a read error. The J gene is TRBJ2-1, the V gene TRBV10-3; possibly TRBD2 for D (6 bases). The CDR3 consists of 14 residues. Germline CDR1 ENHRY, CDR2 SYGVKD. The CDR3, as DNA: TGTGCCATCAGTGAGTCTCCCGGGAGAGATGAGCAGTTATTC. Amino acids: CAISESPGRDEQLF.

This clonotype showed up just once. No conserved phenylalanine or tryptophan is present at the end of the CDR3, so a read error is the likely explanation. No DNA is shown, since the ends of the CDR3 on it are uncertain; the CDR3 is the one TCRdb lists. The chain combines TRBV7-8 with TRBJ2-1. Germline V lookup: CDR1 SGHVS, CDR2 FQNEAQ. The CDR3 spans 10 amino acids, including both terminal residues. The CDR3 reads CASSSGEQLL.

This clonotype showed up many times. The chain couples TRBV7-6 to TRBJ2-2, with 8 bases fitting TRBD2. Trimming removed 3 bases from V and 7 bases from J; junction bases left unmatched: 7. There are 15 residues in the CDR3. CDR1 is SGHVS and CDR2 is FNYEAQ in the germline V gene. The CDR3 bases are TGTGCCAGCAGCTTTAACGGGAGGGCCATCGGGGAGCTGTTTTTT. This sequence encodes CASSFNGRAIGELFF. Based on the CDR3 plus reference TRBV7-6 and TRBJ2-2, the full variable domain is GAGVSQSPRYKVTKRGQDVALRCDPISGHVSLYWYRQALGQGPEFLTYFNYEAQQDKSGLPNDRFSAERPEGSISTLTIQRTEQRDSAMYRCASSFNGRAIGELFFGEGSRLTVL.

This chain connects TRBV6-6 to TRBJ2-5, with 7 nucleotides matching TRBD1. V shed 3 bases, J shed 3 bases, and the junction held 7 bases outside the gene matches. This CDR3 region has 15 residues. CDR1 is MNHNY, CDR2 SVGAGI, per germline (reference sequence). The CDR3 protein is CASSYRDSPKETQYF. CDR3 sequence (DNA): TGTGCCAGCAGTTATCGGGACAGTCCCAAAGAGACCCAGTACTTC.

This clonotype was detected ten times or more. The V call is TRBV7-3, the J call TRBJ2-6; perhaps D is TRBD1 or TRBD2 (6 bases each). With 4 bases removed from V and 0 bases from J, the gap between germline ends came to 13 bases. The CDR3 runs 17 residues. Germline V lookup: CDR1 SGHTA, CDR2 FQGTGA. CDR3 DNA: TGTGCCAGCAGCTCCCCCGGGGGCCTCTCTGGGGCCAACGTCCTGACTTTC. It encodes CASSSPGGLSGANVLTF. Looking up the rest from reference TRBV7-3 and TRBJ2-6 gives the full variable domain: GAGVSQTPSNKVTEKGKYVELRCDPISGHTALYWYRQSLGQGPEFLIYFQGTGAADDSGLPNDRFFAVRPEGSVSTLKIQRTERGDSAVYLCASSSPGGLSGANVLTFGAGSRLTVL.

This clonotype was picked up a small number of times. The CDR3 here is CASCGHQETQYF. In DNA form, the CDR3 reads TGTGCCAGCTGCGGGCACCAAGAGACCCAGTACTTC. This sequence joins TRBV12-3 or TRBV12-4 and TRBJ2-5, with a possible D match to TRBD2 (5 bases). Trimming left V 8 bases short and J 0 bases short, with 7 bases between. This CDR3 is 12 amino acids long.

The chain is built from TRBV6-6 and TRBJ2-3; a weak D match, TRBD2 (6 bases). V dropped 11 bases and J dropped 4 bases, with 22 bases sitting between them. The germline gives CDR1 MNHNY, CDR2 SVGAGI (reference sequence). The CDR3 is 15 residues long. The DNA of the CDR3 is TGTGCCGGAAGGCGGGATGGCTCTGAGGCAGATACGCAGTATTTT. It translates to CAGRRDGSEADTQYF.

This chain uses TRBV28 with TRBJ2-7, with D tentatively TRBD2 (6 bases). Trimming left V 5 bases short and J 2 bases short, with 10 bases between. CDR1 is MDHEN, CDR2 SYDVKM, per germline. This CDR3 has 13 residues. CDR3 sequence reads: CASSRLVTYEQYF. The CDR3 DNA reads TGTGCCAGCAGTCGACTAGTCACCTACGAGCAGTACTTC.

The V call is TRBV28, the J call TRBJ1-2; 10 nucleotides match TRBD1. The CDR3 contains 16 residues. The ends lost 4 bases at V and 3 bases at J; junction bases unmatched: 8. The germline gives CDR1 MDHEN, CDR2 SYDVKM. The CDR3 here is CASSYPTGGPDYGYTF. The CDR3 DNA follows: TGTGCCAGCAGTTATCCGACAGGGGGCCCCGACTATGGCTACACCTTC.

This clonotype occurred a few times. The rearrangement uses TRBV7-2 and TRBJ1-2; 7 bases are shared with TRBD1. Germline loops: CDR1 SGHTA, CDR2 FQGNSA. The CDR3 runs 17 residues. Trimming at V came to 5 bases and at J to 5 bases, leaving 17 bases not matched to a gene. CDR3 nucleotides: TGTGCCAGCAGCCCGCTGTCCTCAGGGGGAGGGGTATATGGCTACACCTTC. This sequence encodes CASSPLSSGGGVYGYTF.

The rearrangement links TRBV14 to TRBJ2-5; perhaps TRBD2 as D (6 bases). Germline V gene sequence: CDR1 SGHDN, CDR2 FVKESK. V shed 0 bases and J shed 2 bases, with 13 bases lying between them. The CDR3 spans 16 residues. CDR3 sequence (DNA): TGTGCCAGCAGCCAAGAATTCGGGGGTCCTCAAGAGACCCAGTACTTC. As protein: CASSQEFGGPQETQYF.

This chain joins TRBV14 and TRBJ2-7; D unclear. Trimming removed 5 bases from V and 4 bases from J, with 12 bases in between. CDR3 length equals 13 residues. Germline CDR1 and CDR2: SGHDN and FVKESK. DNA for the CDR3: TGTGCCAGCAGCACGGAATACCGATACGAGCAGTACTTC. Translated: CASSTEYRYEQYF.

This clonotype was seen at least ten times. The chain couples TRBV11-2 to TRBJ1-1; 7 positions match TRBD1. The length of the CDR3 is 15 residues. CDR1 is SGHAT and CDR2 is FQNNGV in the germline V gene. V gave up 2 bases and J gave up 5 bases; unmatched junction bases: 8. CDR3 coding DNA: TGTGCCAGCAGCTTAACACAGGGGCTTCATACTGAAGCTTTCTTT. Translated, it gives CASSLTQGLHTEAFF.

This clonotype was seen at least ten times. The chain joins TRBV7-8 to TRBJ2-4; weak D call: TRBD1 (5 bases). Germline V CDR1 and CDR2: SGHVS, FQNEAQ. The CDR3 covers 15 residues. Trimming took off 3 bases at V and 1 base at J, with 10 bases between the two ends. The CDR3 coding sequence is TGTGCCAGCAGCTTGCCATCAGGGGCCAAAAACATTCAGTACTTC. Translating it yields CASSLPSGAKNIQYF.

With respect to this clonotype: Given the absence of the conserved phenylalanine or tryptophan at the CDR3 end, a read error is likely. The chain couples TRBV10-3 to TRBJ1-1; 10 nucleotides agree with TRBD1. Germline loops: CDR1 ENHRY, CDR2 SYGVKD. The CDR3 contains 12 residues. The ends lost 6 bases at V and 11 bases at J; junction bases unmatched: 6. The CDR3 bases are TGTGCCATCAGAGACAGGGGGCAGGGGGCTTTCTAT. This codes for CAIRDRGQGAFY.

This clonotype was seen a few times. The genes are TRBV9 and TRBJ2-7; 7 bases agree with TRBD1. This CDR3 spans 16 amino acids. With 0 bases clipped from V and 7 bases from J, the junction kept 13 bases outside the gene matches. From germline, CDR1 is SGDLS and CDR2 YYNGEE. CDR3 sequence (DNA): TGTGCCAGCAGCGTAGAGGCAGGGGGTGCCCTAGAGGAGCAGTACTTC. Translated, it gives CASSVEAGGALEEQYF.